The clone carrying this TCR beta chain appeared a single time. This specimen comes from a study of blood T cell repertoires in COVID-19. The length of the CDR3 is 14 residues. Germline CDR1 is LGHDT and CDR2 is YNNKEL (reference sequence). Unmatched junction bases numbered 5, after V lost 8 bases and J lost 5 bases. In the original processing: Amplified reference gene primers provided the basis for estimating nucleated cell counts. TCRdb's copy holds only in-frame clones and misses some; the assay was immunoSEQ multiplex PCR. V, J and clone size derive from that table, while D and trimming were established from the DNA sequence. The table lists a few hundred thousand clones, 86% of them singletons, with roughly 12% in the top ten.

This clonotype was sampled from a man older than 75 with acute or convalescent COVID-19. This chain uses TRBV3-1 (or the pseudogene TRBV3-2) with TRBJ2-5; 13 positions match TRBD2. Sample: peripheral blood. The DNA for the CDR3 is TGTGCCAGCCGATGGACTAGCGGGAGTGAGACCCAGTACTTC. It encodes CASRWTSGSETQYF.